This T cell receptor beta chain was recorded in a study of kidney transplant recipient with SARS-CoV-2 infection. This clonotype appeared a few times. V lost 4 bases and J 4 bases, leaving 8 bases between the germline ends. The CDR3 extends over 13 amino acids. Germline CDR1 SGDLS, CDR2 YYNGEE. TCRdb processed the reads anew with MiXCR; each CDR3 protein has one entry. The sample carries fewer than 250,000 distinct CDR3 sequences, around 26% recorded once. Source: a blood sample, taken at baseline and on day 111 from a kidney transplant recipient. The origin of this receptor is a young adult male patient who had COVID-19 and was a kidney transplant recipient. Part of the T cell pool may stem from the graft donor. This chain connects TRBV9 to TRBJ1-4, with unresolved D. The CDR3 region is CASSRRLNEKLFF. CDR3 nucleotides: TGTGCCAGCAGCAGGCGACTTAATGAAAAACTGTTTTTT.